The 27 T cell receptor beta chains below come from one sample, sequenced in a study of blood T cells in healthy people across ages (dated by TCRdb to the mid-2010s). The library was made by 5' RACE. The sample was run on an Illumina HiSeq 2500. A second PCR of roughly 6 to 12 cycles was run with a J-beta primer mix and a sample-barcoded 5' primer. TCRdb took the public reads, trimmed them with fastp at Q25, ran MiXCR for clone calling and kept in-frame beta chains. Rows are combined by CDR3 protein, so each entry shows the most common genes and DNA. Present in this sample are some 940,000 distinct CDR3 sequences, almost 30% of which were seen just once. The top ten constitute 9.5% to 13% of the sample. This sample was shared with a second study, whose subject was T cells of mothers and their children.

The source material was blood. Receptor source: a middle-aged woman in good health.

This clonotype was picked up many times. This chain joins TRBV3-1 and TRBJ1-2, with TRBD1 matching over 8 bases. CDR1 LGHDT and CDR2 YNNKEL come from the germline V gene (reference sequence). V lost 1 base and J lost 4; bases outside the gene matches: 5. The CDR3 consists of 15 residues. CDR3 loop: CASSQVTGQVYGYTF. The CDR3 nucleotides read TGTGCCAGCAGCCAAGTAACGGGACAGGTCTATGGCTACACCTTC.

This clonotype was recorded at least ten times. The genes are TRBV6-5 and TRBJ2-3, with TRBD1 as a possible D gene (6 bases). CDR1 and CDR2 (germline): MNHEY, SVGAGI. The CDR3 has 16 amino acids. The V end was cut by 2 bases, the J end by 2 bases, with 14 bases between. The CDR3 here is CASSYGRTAPTDTQYF. CDR3 nucleotides: TGTGCCAGCAGTTACGGCCGGACAGCCCCCACAGATACGCAGTATTTT.

The chain carries TRBV7-8 and TRBJ1-6; TRBD1 matches at 7 bases. Germline lookup yields CDR1 SGHVS and CDR2 FQNEAQ. V lost 4 bases and J lost 6; bases outside the gene matches: 6. The CDR3 runs 15 residues. CDR3 in DNA: TGTGCCAGCAGCTCACTGACAGGGACTAATTCACCCCTCCACTTT. Protein sequence: CASSSLTGTNSPLHF.

V and J are TRBV3-1 and TRBJ2-1; TRBD2 agrees at 15 bases. Germline values: CDR1 LGHDT, CDR2 YNNKEL (reference sequence). V gave up 3 bases and J gave up 4 bases; unmatched junction bases: 10. The CDR3 has 19 amino acids. CDR3 sequence reads: CASSHPSGLAGGQYNEQFF. The CDR3 nucleotides are TGTGCCAGCAGCCACCCCTCGGGACTAGCGGGGGGACAATACAATGAGCAGTTCTTC.

The chain couples TRBV6-1 to TRBJ2-6; 11 bases align to TRBD1. The V gene's germline CDR1 is MNHNS and CDR2 SASEGT. The CDR3 has 17 amino acids. With 5 bases clipped from V and 4 bases from J, the junction kept 7 bases outside the gene matches. The CDR3 protein is CASSQGQGAVGANVLTF. CDR3 DNA: TGTGCCAGCAGTCAAGGACAGGGGGCTGTGGGGGCCAACGTCCTGACTTTC.

This clonotype was seen many times. The chain employs TRBV29-1 and TRBJ2-7, with TRBD1 matching 8 bases. CDR3 length: 15 amino acids. CDR1 and CDR2 (germline): SQVTM, ANQGSEA. The V segment lost 0 bases and the J segment 2 bases; nucleotides outside the gene matches: 6. The CDR3: CSVEDRAGGPYEQYF. The CDR3 region has the DNA TGCAGCGTTGAAGATAGGGCAGGGGGCCCCTACGAGCAGTACTTC.

This clonotype was recorded a few times. The chain links TRBV20-1 to TRBJ1-2; D may be TRBD1 (5 bases). Germline V gene data show CDR1 as DFQATT and CDR2 as SNEGSKA (reference sequence). There are 15 residues in the CDR3. Trimming removed 0 bases from V and 8 bases from J, with 19 bases in between. CDR3 DNA sequence: TGCAGTGCTAGAGATCTATACCAGGGTGCCTACGGCTACACCTTC. This encodes CSARDLYQGAYGYTF.

This clonotype was recorded at least ten times. V gene TRBV11-2 combines with J gene TRBJ2-7; D is unresolved. The V end was cut by 3 bases, the J end by 5 bases, with 11 bases between. Germline V lookup: CDR1 SGHAT, CDR2 FQNNGV. This CDR3 comprises 13 residues. This chain's CDR3 is CASSLYPGNEQYF. In nucleotides, the CDR3 is TGTGCCAGCAGCTTGTACCCTGGCAACGAGCAGTACTTC.

This clonotype has just a few counts. The chain is built from TRBV7-8 and TRBJ1-2; D possibly corresponds to TRBD1 (6 bases). V shed 1 base and J shed 6 bases, with 15 bases lying between them. The CDR3 has 15 residues. Germline assignment: CDR1 SGHVS and CDR2 FQNEAQ. Here the CDR3 reads CASSLGRGGLHGYTF. CDR3 bases: TGTGCCAGCAGCTTAGGCAGGGGAGGTCTCCATGGCTACACCTTC.

The CDR3 nucleotides are TGTGCCAGCAGTTTGCATCAGCCCCAGCATTTT. The encoded protein is CASSLHQPQHF. The chain joins TRBV12-3 or TRBV12-4 to TRBJ1-5; D uncertain. This CDR3 comprises 11 residues. V was clipped by 3 bases and J by 5 bases, with 2 bases between them.

This chain links TRBV20-1 with TRBJ2-5; 9 bases map to TRBD1. Germline V CDR1 and CDR2: DFQATT, SNEGSKA (reference sequence). V lost 0 bases, J lost 7 bases, and 15 bases stayed unmatched. The CDR3 contains 17 residues. CDR3 sequence (DNA): TGCAGTGCTAGAGAGACAAGACAGGGGGGGACCCGGGGGACCCAGTACTTC. Its translation is CSARETRQGGTRGTQYF.

This clonotype was recorded many times. The rearrangement uses TRBV29-1 and TRBJ2-7; no firm D call. Germline CDR1 is SQVTM and CDR2 is ANQGSEA. Trimming shortened V by 3 bases and J by 1 base, and 4 bases separated the two germline ends. This CDR3 region has 11 residues. The CDR3 loop reads CSVERSYEQYF. CDR3 nucleotide sequence: TGCAGCGTTGAGAGGTCCTACGAGCAGTACTTC.

The chain links TRBV7-6 to TRBJ1-1; the D gene is possibly TRBD1 (5 bases). Trimming took 5 bases from V and 0 from J, leaving 10 bases between them. The CDR3 is 14 residues long. Germline V gene data show CDR1 as SGHVS and CDR2 as FNYEAQ. CDR3 DNA sequence: TGTGCCAGCAGCGGGGGACGGATGAACACTGAAGCTTTCTTT. Protein sequence: CASSGGRMNTEAFF.

J is TRBJ2-7 and V is TRBV20-1, with 9 bases identical to TRBD2. This CDR3 is 15 amino acids long. Trimming at V came to 6 bases and at J to 7 bases, leaving 16 bases not matched to a gene. Germline V gene lookup returns CDR1 DFQATT and CDR2 SNEGSKA (reference sequence). The CDR3, as DNA: TGCAGTGCCACCCCAGGGACTAGCTCTGACAATGAGCAGTACTTC. Translated: CSATPGTSSDNEQYF.

In its sample, this clonotype was seen a few times. The V gene is TRBV28, the J gene TRBJ1-1, with TRBD1 identical over 9 bases. Trimming cost V 0 bases and J 6 bases; bases outside gene matches: 8. CDR3 length equals 16 residues. Germline values: CDR1 MDHEN, CDR2 SYDVKM. The DNA of the CDR3 is TGTGCCAGCAGTTTATGGGCCGGGACAGGGAAATCTGAAGCTTTCTTT. This translates into CASSLWAGTGKSEAFF.

This clonotype has a handful of counts. The rearrangement joins TRBV18 to TRBJ2-6; TRBD1 agrees at 8 bases. Per the germline V gene, CDR1 is KGHSH and CDR2 is LQKENI. The V and J ends lost 4 bases and 1 base, in that order; junction bases with no gene match: 12. This CDR3 comprises 19 residues. CDR3 in DNA: TGTGCCAGCTCACTACTACCACAGGGGGGTTCGTCTGGGGCCAACGTCCTGACTTTC. Translating it yields CASSLLPQGGSSGANVLTF.

The rearrangement joins TRBV19 to TRBJ2-7, with 8 bases matching TRBD1. This CDR3 contains 15 residues. Unmatched junction bases numbered 7, after V lost 5 bases and J lost 1 base. The germline V gene encodes CDR1 LNHDA and CDR2 SQIVND (reference sequence). The CDR3 protein is CASSVGQVSSYEQYF. The CDR3 bases are TGTGCCAGTAGTGTGGGACAGGTCTCTTCCTACGAGCAGTACTTC.

This clonotype has only a few counts. V is TRBV11-2 and J is TRBJ1-3; D not resolved. The germline V and J ends were trimmed by 0 bases and 1 base, with 13 bases remaining between them. Germline-derived CDR1 and CDR2 are SGHAT and FQNNGV. The CDR3 is made up of 17 amino acids. The CDR3 protein is CASSLDLYRSSGNTIYF. CDR3 sequence (DNA): TGTGCCAGCAGCTTAGATCTTTACAGATCTTCTGGAAACACCATATATTTT. Full variable domain (remainder filled in from reference TRBV11-2 and TRBJ1-3): EAGVAQSPRYKIIEKRQSVAFWCNPISGHATLYWYQQILGQGPKLLIQFQNNGVVDDSQLPKDRFSAERLKGVDSTLKIQPAKLEDSAVYLCASSLDLYRSSGNTIYFGEGSWLTVV.

Ten or more counts support this clonotype. The rearrangement links TRBV6-6 to TRBJ2-5, with TRBD2 as a possible D gene (7 bases). Germline V gene data show CDR1 as MNHNY and CDR2 as SVGAGI (reference sequence). The germline V and J ends were trimmed by 8 bases and 2 bases, with 15 bases remaining between them. This CDR3 has 14 residues. The CDR3 loop is CASGVGGPQETQYF. The CDR3 DNA reads TGTGCCAGCGGCGTGGGGGGGCCTCAAGAGACCCAGTACTTC.

This clonotype was seen repeatedly, ten times or more. J is TRBJ2-4 and V is TRBV30, with TRBD1 matching 7 bases. CDR3 size: 13 residues. Germline V CDR1 and CDR2: GTSNPN, SVGIG (reference sequence). V lost 5 bases and J lost 6; bases outside the gene matches: 7. CDR3: CAWGTGVGNIQYF. As DNA, the CDR3 is TGTGCCTGGGGTACAGGGGTCGGAAACATTCAGTACTTC.

This clonotype appeared many times. V is TRBV2 and J is TRBJ1-2; D possibly corresponds to TRBD1 (5 bases). CDR1 is SNHLY, CDR2 FYNNEI, per germline. The CDR3 extends over 13 amino acids. V lost 5 bases and J 4 bases, leaving 11 bases between the germline ends. The CDR3 region has the DNA TGTGCCAGCAGTTTGGGGCCTAGCTATGGCTACACCTTC. This sequence encodes CASSLGPSYGYTF.

This chain uses TRBV19 with TRBJ2-1; D is ambiguous. CDR1 and CDR2 from the germline V gene are LNHDA and SQIVND (reference sequence). The V end was cut by 2 bases, the J end by 5 bases, with 10 bases between. This CDR3 region has 14 residues. The CDR3 is CASSISSENNEQFF. CDR3 coding DNA: TGTGCCAGTAGTATAAGCTCCGAGAACAATGAGCAGTTCTTC.

This clonotype was counted ten times or more. The genes are TRBV5-1 and TRBJ2-1; D unresolved. The CDR3 is made up of 12 amino acids. CDR1 and CDR2 (germline): SGHRS, YFSETQ. Trimming removed 0 bases from V and 7 bases from J, with 5 bases in between. The CDR3 region is CASSLVENEQFF. CDR3 sequence (DNA): TGCGCCAGCAGCTTGGTGGAGAATGAGCAGTTCTTC.

V usage is TRBV30 and J usage is TRBJ1-2; 10 positions match TRBD1. CDR3 length: 12 amino acids. CDR1 is GTSNPN, CDR2 SVGIG, per germline (reference sequence). V was clipped by 5 bases and J by 6 bases; unmatched bases: 3. The CDR3 DNA sequence: TGTGCCTGGGAAGACAGGGGGCATGGCTACACCTTC. The encoded protein is CAWEDRGHGYTF.

Remarks on this clonotype: This may be a read error, as it is one base from a much larger clone. The V and J genes are TRBV20-1 and TRBJ2-3, with D uncertain. This CDR3 comprises 12 residues. V was pared by 1 base and J by 2 bases, with 4 bases between. Germline assignment: CDR1 DFQATT and CDR2 SNEGSKA (reference sequence). The CDR3 DNA sequence: TGCAGTGCTAGAGTCTCCACAGATACGCAGTATTTT. It codes for CSARVSTDTQYF.

CDR3 in DNA: TGTGCCAGCAACTACGGGCAGGGCGTTGATGGCAATCAGCCCCAGCATTTT. As protein: CASNYGQGVDGNQPQHF. V usage is TRBV7-9 and J usage is TRBJ1-5; perhaps TRBD1 as D (5 bases). CDR1 is SEHNR, CDR2 FQNEAQ, per germline (reference sequence). This CDR3 contains 17 residues. Trimming cost V 7 bases and J 2 bases, with 21 bases left between them.

The V call is TRBV15, the J call TRBJ1-1; perhaps TRBD1 as D (6 bases). The CDR3 totals 15 residues. V lost 0 bases, J lost 2 bases, and 10 bases lay in between. From germline, CDR1 is LNHNV and CDR2 YYDKDF (reference sequence). The CDR3 DNA follows: TGTGCCACCAGCAGAGATCAGGGGTTTAACACTGAAGCTTTCTTT. Protein sequence: CATSRDQGFNTEAFF.